These 20 T cell receptor beta chains were all obtained from the same sample, sequenced in a study of shared clonotypes between healthy human individuals. Libraries were prepared by immunoSEQ multiplex PCR; TCRdb keeps only in-frame clonotypes and omits some of them. This table has roughly 700,000 clones, around 67% appearing once. The sequencing sample was made of memory CD4+ T cells sorted from blood. Subset here: CD45RA-negative fraction. Receptors originate from a woman aged 30 to 39 in good health.

The chain recombines TRBV2 with TRBJ2-7; 10 positions match TRBD2. Germline V CDR1 and CDR2: SNHLY, FYNNEI. The CDR3 runs 14 residues. The ends lost 4 bases at V and 4 bases at J; junction bases unmatched: 4. The CDR3: CASSVLAGLYEQYF. CDR3 DNA: TGTGCCAGCAGTGTACTAGCGGGACTTTACGAGCAGTACTTC.

This clone was detected only a few times. The chain joins TRBV2 to TRBJ2-2; 7 bases align to TRBD2. The CDR3 runs 15 residues. The germline V gene encodes CDR1 SNHLY and CDR2 FYNNEI. V lost 7 bases to trimming and J lost 7 bases; unmatched junction nucleotides: 12. CDR3 bases: TGTGCCAGCACCGGCCAGGCTAGCGGTAGCGGGGAGCTGTTTTTT. As protein: CASTGQASGSGELFF.

This clone came up once. The V gene is TRBV5-1, the J gene TRBJ2-1; 9 bases match TRBD1. The CDR3 has 14 amino acids. CDR1 SGHRS and CDR2 YFSETQ come from the germline V gene. V lost 7 bases, J lost 8 bases, and 10 bases stayed unmatched. The CDR3 coding sequence is TGCGCCAGCCGGGGAGGACAGGGGTGGGATGAGCAGTTCTTC. It codes for CASRGGQGWDEQFF.

The V gene is TRBV2, the J gene TRBJ2-1; no firm D call. Per germline, CDR1 SNHLY and CDR2 FYNNEI. The length of the CDR3 is 13 residues. The germline V and J ends were trimmed by 7 bases and 7 bases, with 14 bases remaining between them. CDR3 DNA: TGTGCCAGCATTGGCCTTAGGGTGAATGAGCAGTTCTTC. Encoded protein: CASIGLRVNEQFF.

The chain employs TRBV2 and TRBJ1-6; no reliable D call. The V gene's germline CDR1 is SNHLY and CDR2 FYNNEI. V was cut by 8 bases and J by 11 bases, with 10 bases left in between. The CDR3 is 11 amino acids. The DNA for the CDR3 is TGTGCCAGCGCCCTCGTGGCACCCCTCCACTTT. Protein product: CASALVAPLHF.

V is TRBV5-6 and J is TRBJ2-1, with D possibly matching TRBD2 (5 bases). This CDR3 comprises 17 residues. V shed 6 bases and J shed 6 bases, with 25 bases lying between them. Germline V CDR1 and CDR2: SGHDT, YYEEEE. CDR3 sequence reads: CASTEFSSASGLNEQFF. The CDR3 nucleotides are TGTGCCAGCACCGAGTTCTCGAGCGCAAGCGGCCTCAATGAGCAGTTCTTC.

The chain recombines TRBV6-1 with TRBJ1-2; 7 bases map to TRBD1. Germline CDR1 MNHNS, CDR2 SASEGT. This CDR3 spans 14 amino acids. J lost 1 base, V lost 7 bases, and 6 bases had no gene match. CDR3 in amino acids: CASMGDSYNYGYTF. CDR3 sequence (DNA): TGTGCCAGCATGGGGGACAGCTATAACTATGGCTACACCTTC.

This chain links TRBV15 with TRBJ2-1, with TRBD2 matching 7 bases. Germline lookup yields CDR1 LNHNV and CDR2 YYDKDF (reference sequence). There are 14 residues in the CDR3. The trim removed 5 bases at V and 7 bases at J, leaving 8 bases unmatched. CDR3 sequence (DNA): TGTGCCACCAGCGGCGGACTAGGGGTGAATGAGCAGTTCTTC. Amino acids: CATSGGLGVNEQFF.

This clone was seen just once. This rearrangement joins TRBV28 to TRBJ2-1, with 12 bases that match TRBD2. The V segment lost 5 bases and the J segment 1 base; nucleotides outside the gene matches: 3. Germline V gene sequence: CDR1 MDHEN, CDR2 SYDVKM. CDR3 length equals 16 residues. As DNA, the CDR3 is TGTGCCAGCAGTGGCACTAGCGGGAGGTCCTACAATGAGCAGTTCTTC. As protein: CASSGTSGRSYNEQFF.

The rearrangement joins TRBV19 to TRBJ2-7; D may match TRBD1 or TRBD2 (5 bases each). The CDR3 covers 14 residues. Per germline, CDR1 LNHDA and CDR2 SQIVND (reference sequence). V lost 3 bases and J 3 bases, leaving 12 bases between the germline ends. The CDR3 region is CASSIGTYDYEQYF. CDR3 DNA: TGTGCCAGTAGTATCGGGACCTACGACTACGAGCAGTACTTC.

J is TRBJ1-1 and V is TRBV30; D uncertain. This CDR3 region has 12 residues. V was clipped by 1 base and J by 4 bases, with 7 bases between them. Germline V gene data show CDR1 as GTSNPN and CDR2 as SVGIG (reference sequence). DNA of the CDR3: TGTGCCTGGAGTGCTGGGGTCACTGAAGCTTTCTTT. This translates into CAWSAGVTEAFF. Looking up the rest from reference TRBV30 and TRBJ1-1 gives the full variable domain: SQTIHQWPATLVQPVGSPLSLECTVEGTSNPNLYWYRQAAGRGLQLLFYSVGIGQISSEVPQNLSASRPQDRQFILSSKKLLLSDSGFYLCAWSAGVTEAFFGQGTRLTVV.

The rearrangement links TRBV10-3 to TRBJ2-3, with D unclear. CDR1 and CDR2 from the germline V gene are ENHRY and SYGVKD. Deletions cut 0 bases from V and 1 base from J, with 8 bases between. The length of the CDR3 is 15 residues. The DNA of the CDR3 is TGTGCCATCAGTGAGTCCGGTCTTGGCACAGATACGCAGTATTTT. This codes for CAISESGLGTDTQYF.

The chain joins TRBV9 to TRBJ1-2, with D unclear. Germline loops: CDR1 SGDLS, CDR2 YYNGEE. Trimming left V 3 bases short and J 8 bases short, with 26 bases between. The CDR3 is 17 amino acids. The CDR3 sequence: CASSGSLGAFRSRGYTF. CDR3 nucleotide sequence: TGTGCCAGCAGCGGTAGCCTAGGCGCTTTCCGGAGTCGGGGCTACACCTTC.

The rearrangement uses TRBV5-1 and TRBJ1-1; D call uncertain. V was clipped by 3 bases and J by 1 base, with 10 bases between them. The V gene's germline CDR1 is SGHRS and CDR2 YFSETQ. The CDR3 loop spans 14 amino acids. This chain's CDR3 is CASSYSTGNTEAFF. The CDR3 bases are TGCGCCAGCAGCTACTCAACGGGGAACACTGAAGCTTTCTTT.

The chain uses TRBV5-1 and TRBJ2-2; 10 positions agree with TRBD2. Trimming removed 6 bases from V and 6 bases from J; junction bases left unmatched: 5. The V gene's germline CDR1 is SGHRS and CDR2 YFSETQ. This CDR3 comprises 14 residues. The CDR3 sequence: CASIGTSVAGELFF. The CDR3 nucleotides read TGCGCCAGCATCGGGACTAGCGTCGCCGGGGAGCTGTTTTTT.

This clone has ten or more counts. V gene TRBV6-6 combines with J gene TRBJ1-5; TRBD1 might be the D (5 bases). This CDR3 comprises 14 residues. Trimming left V 7 bases short and J 2 bases short, with 12 bases between. Germline V gene lookup returns CDR1 MNHNY and CDR2 SVGAGI (reference sequence). The CDR3 nucleotides read TGTGCCAGCACCCTCGGGGGGGGCAATCAGCCCCAGCATTTT. It translates to CASTLGGGNQPQHF.

The genes are TRBV10-3 and TRBJ1-2, with 7 bases aligning to TRBD1. V shed 2 bases, J shed 8 bases, and the junction held 5 bases outside the gene matches. Germline assignment: CDR1 ENHRY and CDR2 SYGVKD. The CDR3 contains 13 residues. The CDR3 protein is CAISEGQGGGYTF. CDR3 nucleotide sequence: TGTGCCATCAGTGAGGGTCAGGGGGGAGGCTACACCTTC.

This clone showed up many times. This chain links TRBV6-1 with TRBJ2-1, with 9 positions matching TRBD1. The CDR3 is made up of 16 amino acids. With 1 base clipped from V and 3 bases from J, the junction kept 4 bases outside the gene matches. Looked up from germline, CDR1 is MNHNS and CDR2 is SASEGT. DNA for the CDR3: TGTGCCAGCAGTGAAGGGACAGGGGCGATCTACAATGAGCAGTTCTTC. The encoded protein is CASSEGTGAIYNEQFF.

This chain links TRBV11-2 with TRBJ2-5; 7 nucleotides align to TRBD1. V lost 3 bases and J lost 1; bases outside the gene matches: 8. The CDR3 consists of 16 residues. Germline V gives CDR1 SGHAT, CDR2 FQNNGV. As DNA, the CDR3 is TGTGCCAGCAGCTTTAGACAGGGAAGGGCCCAAGAGACCCAGTACTTC. This gives the protein CASSFRQGRAQETQYF. The variable domain in full, completed from reference TRBV11-2 and TRBJ2-5, reads EAGVAQSPRYKIIEKRQSVAFWCNPISGHATLYWYQQILGQGPKLLIQFQNNGVVDDSQLPKDRFSAERLKGVDSTLKIQPAKLEDSAVYLCASSFRQGRAQETQYFGPGTRLLVL.

The V gene is TRBV30, the J gene TRBJ2-5; no clear D. The tail of the sequence fits TRBJ2-7 better, so the J call may be wrong. CDR1 is GTSNPN and CDR2 is SVGIG in the germline V gene (reference sequence). CDR3 length: 12 residues. This chain's CDR3 is CAWSVTAYEQYF. The CDR3 region has the DNA TGTGCCTGGAGTGTCACGGCGTACGAGCAGTACTTC.